These 6 T cell receptor beta chains were all obtained from the same sample, sequenced in a study of monozygotic twins with inflammatory bowel disease. TCRdb re-called the 5' RACE reads; every CDR3 protein appears as one record, without DNA. This sample carries about 300,000 distinct CDR3 sequences, with over 5% going to the ten biggest clones. Sequencing was done on a sample of blood. These receptors all come from a human donor with ulcerative colitis or Crohn's disease, or a healthy co-twin of an affected twin (not recorded which).

This CDR3 reads CSADPGVSGSSYNEQFF. The rearrangement joins TRBV20-1 to TRBJ2-1; no DNA is available, so the TRBD1 call from TCRdb remains unchecked. The CDR3 has 17 residues. Germline CDR1 DFQATT, CDR2 SNEGSKA (reference sequence).

V gene TRBV9 combines with J gene TRBJ1-2. Germline V gene lookup returns CDR1 SGDLS and CDR2 YYNGEE. The CDR3 has 12 residues. CDR3 sequence: CASSVDGWLTHF.

The chain couples TRBV19 to TRBJ2-2; TCRdb's D call of TRBD2 is untestable without DNA. This CDR3 has 15 residues. The V gene's germline CDR1 is LNHDA and CDR2 SQIVND (reference sequence). The CDR3 sequence: CASSTGLLPTGELFF. The full variable domain, rest sourced from reference TRBV19 and TRBJ2-2, is DGGITQSPKYLFRKEGQNVTLSCEQNLNHDAMYWYRQDPGQGLRLIYYSQIVNDFQKGDIAEGYSVSREKKESFPLTVTSAQKNPTAFYLCASSTGLLPTGELFFGEGSRLTVL.

The chain's CDR3 is CASSGQGPGANVLTF. This chain joins TRBV7-2 and TRBJ2-6; TCRdb proposes TRBD1, but this gene call is untestable without DNA. Germline lookup yields CDR1 SGHTA and CDR2 FQGNSA. The CDR3 sequence is 15 residues long.

The genes are TRBV5-1 and TRBJ2-3; as DNA is missing, the TRBD1 call by TCRdb cannot be tested. The CDR3 sequence is 16 residues long. Germline lookup yields CDR1 SGHRS and CDR2 YFSETQ. The CDR3 spells CASSDRGPITPDTQYF.

The V and J genes are TRBV18 and TRBJ2-7. CDR3 length: 16 residues. Germline CDR1 reads KGHSH; CDR2 reads LQKENI. CDR3 in amino acids: CASSPNQAGNLYEQYF.